Below, 20 T cell receptor beta chains from the same sample are listed, as sequenced in a study of T cell responses to AZD1222 COVID-19 vaccine. TCRdb keeps only in-frame clones here, not all; method: immunoSEQ multiplex PCR. The data show about 150,000 clones, roughly 90% seen once. The specimen was peripheral blood, collected 28 days after the second AZD1222 dose. The source of these receptors is an adult who received the AZD1222 COVID-19 vaccine.

J is TRBJ2-7 and V is TRBV3-1 (or the pseudogene TRBV3-2); 7 bases agree with TRBD2. CDR3 length equals 14 residues. J lost 2 bases, V lost 1 base, and 2 bases had no gene match. Per germline, CDR1 LGHDT and CDR2 YNNKEL (reference sequence). Here the CDR3 DNA reads TGTGCCAGCAGCCAAGCTAGCGGAGCCTACGAGCAGTACTTC. Amino acid sequence: CASSQASGAYEQYF.

J is TRBJ2-1 and V is TRBV28, with D perhaps assigned TRBD1 or TRBD2 (5 bases each). With 6 bases removed from V and 6 bases from J, the gap between germline ends came to 15 bases. The CDR3 length is 14 residues. Germline loops: CDR1 MDHEN, CDR2 SYDVKM. The CDR3 DNA reads as TGTGCCAGCAGACCTCCCGGGGCCATCAATGAGCAGTTCTTC. It yields the protein CASRPPGAINEQFF. The whole variable domain, remainder taken from reference TRBV28 and TRBJ2-1, is DVKVTQSSRYLVKRTGEKVFLECVQDMDHENMFWYRQDPGLGLRLIYFSYDVKMKEKGDIPEGYSVSREKKERFSLILESASTNQTSMYLCASRPPGAINEQFFGPGTRLTVL.

The V gene is TRBV5-5, the J gene TRBJ2-1; D ambiguous. The CDR3 runs 15 residues. Germline-derived CDR1 and CDR2 are SGHKS and YYEKEE (reference sequence). V dropped 6 bases and J dropped 6 bases, with 19 bases sitting between them. CDR3 in DNA: TGTGCCAGCATCCCCGCGCCCCTTGGTTCCAATGAGCAGTTCTTC. It encodes CASIPAPLGSNEQFF.

The chain couples TRBV19 to TRBJ2-1; the D is unclear. Trimming took off 5 bases at V and 4 bases at J, with 9 bases between the two ends. Germline V gives CDR1 LNHDA, CDR2 SQIVND (reference sequence). CDR3 length: 13 amino acids. The CDR3, as DNA: TGTGCCAGTAGTCTGACGATGTACAATGAGCAGTTCTTC. As protein: CASSLTMYNEQFF.

The chain recombines TRBV11-2 with TRBJ2-7, with 7 bases aligning to TRBD2. The length of the CDR3 is 14 residues. Germline CDR1 and CDR2: SGHAT and FQNNGV. V gave up 8 bases and J gave up 4 bases; unmatched junction bases: 11. Written as DNA, the CDR3 is TGTGCCAGCGGCGCCGGGACTACCTTATACGAGCAGTACTTC. This codes for CASGAGTTLYEQYF. Full variable domain (rest looked up from reference TRBV11-2 and TRBJ2-7): EAGVAQSPRYKIIEKRQSVAFWCNPISGHATLYWYQQILGQGPKLLIQFQNNGVVDDSQLPKDRFSAERLKGVDSTLKIQPAKLEDSAVYLCASGAGTTLYEQYFGPGTRLTVT.

The chain joins TRBV19 to TRBJ2-3, with 9 bases lining up with TRBD1. Germline V lookup: CDR1 LNHDA, CDR2 SQIVND (reference sequence). The CDR3 consists of 17 residues. Trimming took 3 bases from V and 3 from J; bases not matched to a gene: 10. The CDR3 reads CASSIPRTGVGTDTQYF. For the CDR3, the DNA is TGTGCCAGTAGTATCCCCAGGACAGGGGTCGGAACAGATACGCAGTATTTT.

This chain connects TRBV7-8 to TRBJ1-5, with D unresolved. This CDR3 spans 13 amino acids. Germline V gives CDR1 SGHVS, CDR2 FQNEAQ. Trimming stripped 1 base from V and 4 bases from J, with 5 bases between. CDR3 DNA sequence: TGTGCCAGCAGCTTAGTGAGGAATCAGCCCCAGCATTTT. As protein: CASSLVRNQPQHF.

The gene calls are TRBV19 and TRBJ2-3; TRBD1 is a possible D gene (7 bases). Looked up from germline, CDR1 is LNHDA and CDR2 is SQIVND (reference sequence). This CDR3 spans 14 amino acids. V was shortened by 3 bases and J by 2 bases, with 9 bases between the two germline ends. The CDR3: CASSIRGDTDTQYF. DNA of the CDR3: TGTGCCAGTAGTATCAGGGGGGACACAGATACGCAGTATTTT.

The V and J genes are TRBV11-2 and TRBJ2-2; the D is unclear. V was pared by 5 bases and J by 4 bases, with 17 bases between. Germline V lookup: CDR1 SGHAT, CDR2 FQNNGV. The CDR3 totals 16 residues. The CDR3 DNA follows: TGTGCCAGCAGCCGGAATACCGGGTGGTCCACCGGGGAGCTGTTTTTT. Translated, it gives CASSRNTGWSTGELFF.

The genes are TRBV9 and TRBJ2-2, with TRBD2 identical over 7 bases. Germline V gene lookup returns CDR1 SGDLS and CDR2 YYNGEE. The length of the CDR3 is 17 residues. The J segment lost 0 bases and the V segment lost 0 bases, leaving 5 bases of the junction unmatched. The CDR3 here is CASSVGQREANTGELFF. The CDR3 DNA sequence: TGTGCCAGCAGCGTAGGTCAGCGGGAAGCGAACACCGGGGAGCTGTTTTTT.

The chain joins TRBV7-2 to TRBJ2-7, with 8 bases that match TRBD2. Germline CDR1 and CDR2: SGHTA and FQGNSA. Trimming took 3 bases from V and 2 from J; bases not matched to a gene: 3. The CDR3 sequence is 14 residues long. The CDR3 nucleotides are TGTGCCAGCAGCTTTGCGGGAGGCCCCTACGAGCAGTACTTC. This gives the protein CASSFAGGPYEQYF.

The chain joins TRBV12-3 or TRBV12-4 to TRBJ2-7, with D perhaps matching TRBD1 (6 bases). The V end was cut by 5 bases, the J end by 5 bases, with 13 bases between. This CDR3 comprises 13 residues. The CDR3 bases are TGTGCCAGCAGTGCCGGACAGATCCACGAGCAGTACTTC. As protein: CASSAGQIHEQYF.

The chain has TRBV29-1 and TRBJ1-5; D gene uncertain. Trimming removed 4 bases at V and 5 bases at J, with 12 bases between. Per germline, CDR1 SQVTM and CDR2 ANQGSEA. The CDR3 spans 13 residues. The CDR3 DNA is TGCAGCGTTGGTGCCGGCGGGGATCAGCCCCAGCATTTT. Encoded protein: CSVGAGGDQPQHF.

This sequence joins TRBV11-2 and TRBJ2-7; TRBD2 is a possible D gene (6 bases). Germline-derived CDR1 and CDR2 are SGHAT and FQNNGV. The CDR3 contains 16 residues. The V gene lost 5 bases and the J gene lost 0 bases, with 17 bases spanning the gap. The CDR3 DNA reads TGTGCCAGCAGCCCTCTGGGAGGACGTAGCTCCTACGAGCAGTACTTC. This gives the protein CASSPLGGRSSYEQYF.

The chain combines TRBV19 with TRBJ2-1; 9 nucleotides align to TRBD1. This CDR3 comprises 16 residues. Germline V gene lookup returns CDR1 LNHDA and CDR2 SQIVND (reference sequence). The ends lost 3 bases at V and 0 bases at J; junction bases unmatched: 3. The DNA for the CDR3 is TGTGCCAGTAGTATGGGACAGGGTCTCTCCTACAATGAGCAGTTCTTC. Its protein is CASSMGQGLSYNEQFF.

The V call is TRBV19, the J call TRBJ2-1, with a possible D match to TRBD2 (5 bases). Germline V CDR1 and CDR2: LNHDA, SQIVND (reference sequence). This CDR3 comprises 16 residues. V dropped 1 base and J dropped 0 bases, with 10 bases sitting between them. CDR3 amino acids: CASSIGGLGSYNEQFF. CDR3 DNA sequence: TGTGCCAGTAGTATAGGAGGGTTGGGCTCCTACAATGAGCAGTTCTTC.

This clone appeared once. The CDR3 bases are TGTGCCAGCAGTTACTCGCCAGAGTACGAGCAGTACTTC. This gives the protein CASSYSPEYEQYF. The chain uses TRBV6-2 or TRBV6-3 and TRBJ2-7; D gene uncertain. This CDR3 region has 13 residues. Trimming cost V 0 bases and J 4 bases, with 7 bases left between them. The germline CDR1 and CDR2 sequences are MNHEY and SVGEGT.

With regard to this clone: Because the CDR3's place on the DNA is in doubt, the DNA is left out and the CDR3 is given as listed by TCRdb. The V call is TRBV2, the J call TRBJ2-7; TRBD1 is the table's D call, not checked against the DNA. Counting both end residues, the CDR3 totals 23 amino acids. Germline-derived CDR1 and CDR2 are SNHLY and FYNNEI. CDR3 in amino acids: CASSYLGGVVRAVLRAGGYEQYF.

The chain employs TRBV3-1 (or the pseudogene TRBV3-2) and TRBJ1-2; the D gene is possibly TRBD1 (5 bases). Germline-derived CDR1 and CDR2 are LGHDT and YNNKEL (reference sequence). The CDR3 extends over 14 amino acids. Trimming left V 0 bases short and J 3 bases short, with 8 bases between. The CDR3 DNA sequence: TGTGCCAGCAGCCAAGACAGGGACTACTATGGCTACACCTTC. Translated, it gives CASSQDRDYYGYTF.

This sequence joins TRBV10-2 and TRBJ2-1; 8 bases align to TRBD1. The junction had 19 bases not matched to a gene; V was cut back by 7 bases and J by 2 bases. This CDR3 has 19 amino acids. Germline V lookup: CDR1 WSHSY, CDR2 SAAADI. CDR3 sequence: CASKSGGTGFVVTYNEQFF. CDR3 nucleotide sequence: TGCGCCAGCAAAAGTGGCGGGACAGGTTTCGTCGTAACCTACAATGAGCAGTTCTTC.